Shown below are 22 T cell receptor beta chains from a single sample sequenced in a study of blood T cell repertoires in COVID-19. The data were produced by immunoSEQ multiplex PCR, yet TCRdb's version contains in-frame clones alone and is incomplete. The sample holds approximately 160,000 clones; under 90% are singletons and the top ten take around 20%. The specimen was peripheral blood. The receptors here all came from a woman older than 75 with acute or convalescent COVID-19.

This chain uses TRBV18 with TRBJ1-2; 10 bases match TRBD1. The CDR3 contains 15 residues. Trimming at V came to 3 bases and at J to 4 bases, leaving 5 bases not matched to a gene. Germline V gene lookup returns CDR1 KGHSH and CDR2 LQKENI. CDR3 bases: TGTGCCAGCTCACCGGACAGGGGGGAAACCTATGGCTACACCTTC. This gives the protein CASSPDRGETYGYTF.

The chain is built from TRBV10-3 and TRBJ2-5, with a possible D match to TRBD2 (6 bases). V was shortened by 3 bases and J by 3 bases, with 8 bases between the two germline ends. Germline V gives CDR1 ENHRY, CDR2 SYGVKD. The CDR3 sequence is 13 residues long. The CDR3 reads CAISDGGKETQYF. Here the CDR3 DNA reads TGTGCCATCAGTGACGGGGGAAAAGAGACCCAGTACTTC.

The gene calls are TRBV7-2 and TRBJ1-1; 10 nucleotides agree with TRBD1. CDR3 size: 14 residues. CDR1 is SGHTA and CDR2 is FQGNSA in the germline V gene. V trimming: 5 bases; J trimming: 2 bases; junction bases outside the gene matches: 2. CDR3 region: CASSRDRGNTEAFF. DNA for the CDR3: TGTGCCAGCAGCCGGGACAGGGGTAACACTGAAGCTTTCTTT.

This clone has a single count. The rearrangement joins TRBV7-3 to TRBJ2-2, with D unclear. The CDR3 runs 14 residues. The germline V and J ends were trimmed by 2 bases and 2 bases, with 6 bases remaining between them. Germline V CDR1 and CDR2: SGHTA, FQGTGA. This CDR3 is CASSLPLNTGELFF. The CDR3 nucleotides are TGTGCCAGCAGCTTACCCCTCAACACCGGGGAGCTGTTTTTT.

The chain recombines TRBV6-2 or TRBV6-3 with TRBJ1-2; 8 bases agree with TRBD1. The germline gives CDR1 MNHEY, CDR2 SVGEGT. This CDR3 contains 12 residues. J was trimmed by 8 bases and V by 4 bases; bases with no gene match: 3. CDR3 sequence reads: CASSSGQGGYTF. In nucleotides, the CDR3 is TGTGCCAGCAGTTCTGGACAGGGCGGCTACACCTTC.

The chain links TRBV27 to TRBJ2-1; maybe TRBD2 (6 bases). In germline, CDR1 is MNHEY, CDR2 SMNVEV (reference sequence). Trimming stripped 7 bases from V and 1 base from J, with 11 bases between. The CDR3 has 14 amino acids. The CDR3 region has the DNA TGTGCCAGCATCGGGGGACTTTCCTACAATGAGCAGTTCTTC. Translation: CASIGGLSYNEQFF.

This rearrangement joins TRBV7-9 to TRBJ2-1, with D possibly being TRBD2 (6 bases). CDR3 length: 13 residues. Trimming pared 5 bases from V and 14 bases from J, leaving 19 bases between. Germline loops: CDR1 SEHNR, CDR2 FQNEAQ (reference sequence). CDR3 in amino acids: CASSPGGVGEEFF. The CDR3 nucleotides are TGTGCCAGCAGCCCAGGAGGGGTAGGGGAAGAGTTCTTC.

Regarding this clone: One end of the junction varies from germline; a read error may be responsible. The gene calls are TRBV6-5 and TRBJ2-3; 7 nucleotides agree with TRBD1. Germline V CDR1 and CDR2: MNHEY, SVGAGI. The CDR3 contains 14 residues. CDR3 residues: CASTWTGPTDTQYF. In DNA, the CDR3 is TGTGCGAGCACGTGGACAGGACCCACAGATACGCAGTATTTT.

The chain combines TRBV4-2 with TRBJ2-1; D may be TRBD2 (5 bases). With 5 bases removed from V and 2 bases from J, the gap between germline ends came to 13 bases. From germline, CDR1 is LGHNA and CDR2 YNFKEQ. CDR3 length: 15 amino acids. CDR3 sequence: CASSLTRPTYNEQFF. The CDR3 nucleotides read TGTGCCAGCAGCTTAACTAGGCCGACCTACAATGAGCAGTTCTTC.

The V gene is TRBV7-2, the J gene TRBJ2-4; D possibly corresponds to TRBD1 (5 bases). Germline CDR1 and CDR2: SGHTA and FQGNSA. V lost 5 bases to trimming and J lost 9 bases, with 14 bases between them. The CDR3 covers 13 residues. CDR3 nucleotide sequence: TGTGCCAGCAGCGTGGACATCCTGCGCATTCAGTACTTC. Protein sequence: CASSVDILRIQYF.

This sequence joins TRBV7-9 and TRBJ1-1; no reliable D call. The V gene lost 5 bases and the J gene lost 0 bases, with 7 bases spanning the gap. Germline V gives CDR1 SEHNR, CDR2 FQNEAQ (reference sequence). The CDR3 consists of 13 residues. The CDR3 here is CASSVNMNTEAFF. The CDR3 coding sequence is TGTGCCAGCAGCGTCAACATGAACACTGAAGCTTTCTTT.

The CDR3 is CAISRTGAGYTF. The CDR3 coding sequence is TGTGCCATCAGTAGGACAGGAGCTGGCTACACCTTC. This chain links TRBV10-3 with TRBJ1-2, with 7 bases matching TRBD1. After removal of 5 bases from V and 7 bases from J, the junction contained 4 bases not matched to a gene. Germline lookup yields CDR1 ENHRY and CDR2 SYGVKD. This CDR3 comprises 12 residues.

The J gene is TRBJ2-5, the V gene TRBV2; 10 bases map to TRBD2. CDR1 and CDR2 (germline): SNHLY, FYNNEI. The V gene end was trimmed by 6 bases and the J gene end by 5 bases; junction bases not matched to a gene: 9. The CDR3 extends over 15 amino acids. The CDR3 reads CASRNSGGASETQYF. The DNA for the CDR3 is TGTGCCAGCAGGAACAGCGGGGGGGCATCGGAGACCCAGTACTTC. The complete variable domain, with remaining parts taken from reference TRBV2 and TRBJ2-5, reads EPEVTQTPSHQVTQMGQEVILRCVPISNHLYFYWYRQILGQKVEFLVSFYNNEISEKSEIFDDQFSVERPDGSNFTLKIRSTKLEDSAMYFCASRNSGGASETQYFGPGTRLLVL.

The chain joins TRBV14 to TRBJ2-7, with 9 bases identical to TRBD1. Per the germline V gene, CDR1 is SGHDN and CDR2 is FVKESK. J lost 2 bases, V lost 6 bases, and 11 bases had no gene match. CDR3 size: 16 residues. CDR3 bases: TGTGCCAGCAGTCGGGCTGGGACAGGGTTCCCCTACGAGCAGTACTTC. Translating it yields CASSRAGTGFPYEQYF.

This chain uses TRBV14 with TRBJ1-6; D might be TRBD1 (5 bases). The germline V and J ends were trimmed by 5 bases and 11 bases, with 10 bases remaining between them. The CDR3 has 12 residues. Germline V gene lookup returns CDR1 SGHDN and CDR2 FVKESK. CDR3 in amino acids: CASSFSGAPLHF. Here the CDR3 DNA reads TGTGCCAGCAGCTTCTCGGGGGCACCCCTCCACTTT.

This rearrangement joins TRBV6-2 or TRBV6-3 to TRBJ2-5; 7 positions agree with TRBD1. This CDR3 is 17 amino acids long. Germline-derived CDR1 and CDR2 are MNHEY and SVGEGT. J was trimmed by 1 base and V by 2 bases; bases with no gene match: 10. The CDR3 nucleotides are TGTGCCAGCAGTTACAACATAGAGGGACAGATCCAAGAGACCCAGTACTTC. The encoded protein is CASSYNIEGQIQETQYF.

The rearrangement joins TRBV7-2 to TRBJ2-5, with TRBD2 matching 10 bases. The CDR3 has 16 residues. Germline loops: CDR1 SGHTA, CDR2 FQGNSA. The ends lost 2 bases at V and 1 base at J; junction bases unmatched: 4. The CDR3 region is CASSLRAGGIQETQYF. For the CDR3, the DNA is TGTGCCAGCAGCTTACGAGCGGGAGGGATCCAAGAGACCCAGTACTTC.

The gene calls are TRBV18 and TRBJ1-3; D possibly corresponds to TRBD1 (5 bases). Per germline, CDR1 KGHSH and CDR2 LQKENI. There are 14 residues in the CDR3. Between the trimmed V and J ends, which lost 4 bases and 7 bases, there was a span of 14 bases. As DNA, the CDR3 is TGTGCCAGCTCACGACCCCCCGGGGGTAACACCATATATTTT. Encoded protein: CASSRPPGGNTIYF.

CDR3 DNA sequence: TGTGCCAGCAGCGTGACAGGGGGGCAGCCCCAGCATTTT. This encodes CASSVTGGQPQHF. The chain joins TRBV5-6 to TRBJ1-5; 9 bases map to TRBD1. After removal of 4 bases from V and 7 bases from J, the junction contained 3 bases not matched to a gene. CDR1 is SGHDT, CDR2 YYEEEE, per germline. The CDR3 loop spans 13 amino acids. The full variable domain, its missing parts supplied by reference TRBV5-6 and TRBJ1-5, is DAGVTQSPTHLIKTRGQQVTLRCSPKSGHDTVSWYQQALGQGPQFIFQYYEEEERQRGNFPDRFSGHQFPNYSSELNVNALLLGDSALYLCASSVTGGQPQHFGDGTRLSIL.

In this sample, this clone turned up once. The rearrangement uses TRBV2 and TRBJ2-2, with a tentative D call TRBD2 (6 bases). This CDR3 is 15 amino acids long. Deletions cut 6 bases from V and 3 bases from J, with 14 bases between. The V gene's germline CDR1 is SNHLY and CDR2 FYNNEI. As DNA, the CDR3 is TGTGCCAGCAGCCGGACTATCCTGGACACCGGGGAGCTGTTTTTT. Its translation: CASSRTILDTGELFF.

This chain links TRBV7-2 with TRBJ2-1; tentatively, D is TRBD2 (5 bases). This CDR3 has 13 amino acids. Trimming took off 5 bases at V and 3 bases at J, with 8 bases between the two ends. The V gene's germline CDR1 is SGHTA and CDR2 FQGNSA. The CDR3 region has the DNA TGTGCCAGCAGCCCGGGGAGCTACAATGAGCAGTTCTTC. Its protein is CASSPGSYNEQFF.

J is TRBJ1-6 and V is TRBV28, with TRBD1 identical over 12 bases. The germline CDR1 and CDR2 sequences are MDHEN and SYDVKM. The CDR3 has 15 residues. Trimming at V came to 3 bases and at J to 8 bases, leaving 2 bases not matched to a gene. CDR3 in DNA: TGTGCCAGCAGTTTGGGGGACAGGGGGCATTCACCCCTCCACTTT. Its protein product is CASSLGDRGHSPLHF.